This TCR beta chain was found in a study of T cells in localized non-small cell lung cancer (dated by TCRdb to about 2020). A note on the overall study: Comparing tumors with uninvolved tumor-adjacent lungs, the study looked at the T cell repertoires of approximately 240 patients with early-stage NSCLC. All 220 or so NSCLC patients in the cohort were treatment-naive and had localized lung tumors that were resected. A mean age of approximately 66 years was recorded for the NSCLC patients, of whom roughly 130 were male and about a hundred were female. What the study reported, not specific to this receptor: Higher blood T cell density associated with longer overall survival, while higher adjacent-lung clonality associated with shorter survival. Uninvolved tumor-adjacent lung showed the highest T cell clonality, higher than tumor, which suggests more focused antigenic responses in the uninvolved tumor-adjacent lung. Because the study design was exploratory, TCR variables were selected using unadjusted p-values without false-discovery rate correction. Because multi-region tumor sequencing was not performed, intratumor heterogeneity could not be ruled out. Of the top 100 tumor clones, a median of roughly 53 were detected in paired uninvolved adjacent lung; under 30 were also among that lung's top 100.

This clone has more than one count but fewer than ten. Its antigen remains unidentified. The record has no base qualities; no much larger clone is one base away. The immunoSEQ Assay was used to sequence TCR beta CDR3 regions from DNA. Under the source paper's analysis protocol: T cell density was computed as TCR beta template counts normalized to usable DNA estimated by amplifying housekeeping genes. Richness was estimated using the preseqR package, with extrapolation to 400,000 templates for PBMC samples and to 120,000 templates for tissue samples. Clonality was calculated as one minus Pielou's evenness. To identify tissue-enriched TCRs, differential abundance testing was run on productive amino-acid clonotypes with a minimum total count of 5 and an alpha of 0.1. Repertoire overlap between compartments was quantified with the Jaccard Index and Morisita Overlap Index. GLIPH grouped TCR beta CDR3s together with public tetramer-defined viral CDR3s, and a viral motif had to include at least three viral sequences and also show V-gene enrichment. Here the immuneACCESS table is served through TCRdb, limited to in-frame sequences with V and J called. Missing clones are a known gap in these copies; in checked studies unresolved V genes cover under half, and the rest lacks a known reason. V, J and clone size reflect that table, while D and trimming were determined from the DNA. The sample table contains about 3,400 clones; only one count was recorded for 22% of them. Of the sample, roughly 6% is held by the ten largest clones.

At diagnosis, peripheral blood, uninvolved tumor-adjacent lung and tumor were collected and stored as a combination of fresh-frozen and FFPE material. V and J lose 7 bases and 1 base, and a span of 16 bases separates them. CDR1 LNHDA and CDR2 SQIVND are derived from the germline V gene (reference sequence). Reading from cysteine to phenylalanine, the CDR3 counts 15 amino acids. Only CDR3 DNA remains: 45 bases, in frame from the first base. The starting material was lung tumor tissue, obtained before any cancer treatment. The V gene is TRBV19 and the J gene is TRBJ1-1, and the D gene may be TRBD1, 6 bases matching. The sequence was collected from a man between 18 and 50 years old with stage II lung adenocarcinoma. The DNA is TGTGCCAGTAATACACTCAGGGGCACGAACACTGAAGCTTTCTTT. The resulting protein is CASNTLRGTNTEAFF.